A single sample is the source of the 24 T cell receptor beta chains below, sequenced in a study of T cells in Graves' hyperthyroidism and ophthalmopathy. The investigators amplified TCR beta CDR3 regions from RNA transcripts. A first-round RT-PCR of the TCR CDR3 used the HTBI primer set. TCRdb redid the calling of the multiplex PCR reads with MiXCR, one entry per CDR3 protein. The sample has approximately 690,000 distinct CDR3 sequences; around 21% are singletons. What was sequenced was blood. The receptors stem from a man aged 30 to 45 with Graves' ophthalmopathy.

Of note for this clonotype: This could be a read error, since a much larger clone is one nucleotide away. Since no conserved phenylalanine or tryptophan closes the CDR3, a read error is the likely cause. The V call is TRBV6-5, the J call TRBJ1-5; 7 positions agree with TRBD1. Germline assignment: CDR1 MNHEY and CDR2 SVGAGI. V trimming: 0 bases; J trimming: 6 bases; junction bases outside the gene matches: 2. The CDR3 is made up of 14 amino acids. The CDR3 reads CASSYSRQGQPQHS. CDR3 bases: TGTGCCAGCAGTTACTCGAGACAGGGTCAGCCCCAGCATTCT.

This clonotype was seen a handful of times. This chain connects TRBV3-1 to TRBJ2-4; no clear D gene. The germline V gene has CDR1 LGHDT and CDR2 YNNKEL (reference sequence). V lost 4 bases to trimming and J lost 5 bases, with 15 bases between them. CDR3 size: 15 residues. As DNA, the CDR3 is TGTGCCAGCAGCCTCGTTGGCGCGTTCCAAAACATTCAGTACTTC. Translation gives CASSLVGAFQNIQYF.

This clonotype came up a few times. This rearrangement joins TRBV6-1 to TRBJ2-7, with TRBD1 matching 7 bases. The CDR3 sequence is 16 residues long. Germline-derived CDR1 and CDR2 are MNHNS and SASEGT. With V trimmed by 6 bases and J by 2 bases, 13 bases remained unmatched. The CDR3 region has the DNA TGTGCCAGCAGGGACAGAAAATCGGGACAGCCCTACGAGCAGTACTTC. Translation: CASRDRKSGQPYEQYF.

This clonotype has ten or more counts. CDR3 region: CASSLGTSGSNYEQFF. CDR3 sequence (DNA): TGTGCCAGCAGCCTCGGGACTAGCGGGAGTAATTATGAGCAGTTCTTC. The chain is built from TRBV7-8 and TRBJ2-1, with 14 bases fitting TRBD2. Germline loops: CDR1 SGHVS, CDR2 FQNEAQ. The CDR3 consists of 16 residues. The J segment lost 8 bases and the V segment lost 5 bases, leaving 8 bases of the junction unmatched.

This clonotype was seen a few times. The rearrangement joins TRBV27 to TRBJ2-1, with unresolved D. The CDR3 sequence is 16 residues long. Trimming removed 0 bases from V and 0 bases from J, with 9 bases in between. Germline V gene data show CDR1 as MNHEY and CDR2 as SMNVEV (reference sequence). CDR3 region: CASSLSPVGSYNEQFF. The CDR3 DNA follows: TGTGCCAGCAGTTTATCCCCGGTAGGCTCCTACAATGAGCAGTTCTTC.

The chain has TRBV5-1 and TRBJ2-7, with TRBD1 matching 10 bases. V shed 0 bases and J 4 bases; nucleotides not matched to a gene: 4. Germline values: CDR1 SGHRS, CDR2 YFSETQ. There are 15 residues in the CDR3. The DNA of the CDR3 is TGCGCCAGCAGCTTGGAATGGACAGGGGGTTACGAGCAGTACTTC. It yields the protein CASSLEWTGGYEQYF.

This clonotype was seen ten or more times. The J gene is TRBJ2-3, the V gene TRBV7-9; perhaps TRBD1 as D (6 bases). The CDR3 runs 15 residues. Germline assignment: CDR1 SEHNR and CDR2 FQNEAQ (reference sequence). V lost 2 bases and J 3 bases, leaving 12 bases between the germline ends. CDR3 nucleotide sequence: TGTGCCAGCAGCTTACAGCAGGGGCGGACAGATACGCAGTATTTT. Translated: CASSLQQGRTDTQYF.

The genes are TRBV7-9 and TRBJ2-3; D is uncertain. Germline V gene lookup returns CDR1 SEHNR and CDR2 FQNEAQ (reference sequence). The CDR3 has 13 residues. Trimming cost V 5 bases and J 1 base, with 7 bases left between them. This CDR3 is CASSHDRTDTQYF. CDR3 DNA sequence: TGTGCCAGCAGCCACGATCGCACAGATACGCAGTATTTT.

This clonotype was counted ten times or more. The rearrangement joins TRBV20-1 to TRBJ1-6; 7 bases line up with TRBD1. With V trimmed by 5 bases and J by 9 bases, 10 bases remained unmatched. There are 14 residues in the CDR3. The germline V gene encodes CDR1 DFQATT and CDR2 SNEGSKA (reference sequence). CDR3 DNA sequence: TGCAGTGCTGTGGGACAGTTCGTTGGTTCACCCCTCCACTTT. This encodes CSAVGQFVGSPLHF.

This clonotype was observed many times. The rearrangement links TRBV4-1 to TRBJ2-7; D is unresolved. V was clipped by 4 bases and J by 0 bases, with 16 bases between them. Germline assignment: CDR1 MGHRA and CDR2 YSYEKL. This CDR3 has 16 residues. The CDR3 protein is CASSLVAAVLSYEQYF. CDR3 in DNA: TGCGCCAGCAGCCTTGTCGCTGCAGTTCTCTCCTACGAGCAGTACTTC.

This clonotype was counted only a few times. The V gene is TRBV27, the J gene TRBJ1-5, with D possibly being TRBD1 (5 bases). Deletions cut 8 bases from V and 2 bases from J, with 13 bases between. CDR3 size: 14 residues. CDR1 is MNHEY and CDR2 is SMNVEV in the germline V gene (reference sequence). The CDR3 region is CASAGGGGNQPQHF. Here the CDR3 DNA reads TGTGCCAGCGCGGGGGGGGGGGGCAATCAGCCCCAGCATTTT.

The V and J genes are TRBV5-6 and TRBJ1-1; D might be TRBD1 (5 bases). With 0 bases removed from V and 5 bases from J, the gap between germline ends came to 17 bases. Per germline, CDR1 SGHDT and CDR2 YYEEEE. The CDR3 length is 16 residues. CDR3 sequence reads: CASSLGNQGRRTEAFF. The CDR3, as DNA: TGTGCCAGCAGCTTGGGTAACCAGGGAAGGAGAACTGAAGCTTTCTTT.

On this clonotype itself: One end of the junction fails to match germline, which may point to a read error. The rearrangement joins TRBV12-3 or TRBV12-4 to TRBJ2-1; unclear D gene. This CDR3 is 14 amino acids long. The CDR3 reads CAGSLQKGSNEQFF. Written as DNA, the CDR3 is TGTGCCGGCAGTCTCCAGAAAGGGTCCAATGAGCAGTTCTTC.

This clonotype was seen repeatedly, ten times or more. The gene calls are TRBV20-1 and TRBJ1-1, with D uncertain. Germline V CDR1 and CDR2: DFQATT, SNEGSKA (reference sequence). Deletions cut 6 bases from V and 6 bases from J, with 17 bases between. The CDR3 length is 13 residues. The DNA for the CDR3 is TGCAGTGCCCGGCGGGAGGGTAGCGCTGAAGCTTTCTTT. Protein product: CSARREGSAEAFF.

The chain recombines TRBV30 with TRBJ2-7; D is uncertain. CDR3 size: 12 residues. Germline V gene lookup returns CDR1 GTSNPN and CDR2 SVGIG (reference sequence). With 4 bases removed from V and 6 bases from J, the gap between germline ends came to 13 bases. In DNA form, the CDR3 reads TGTGCCTGGACCCCGGGCCCCGCCGAGCAGTACTTC. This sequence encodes CAWTPGPAEQYF.

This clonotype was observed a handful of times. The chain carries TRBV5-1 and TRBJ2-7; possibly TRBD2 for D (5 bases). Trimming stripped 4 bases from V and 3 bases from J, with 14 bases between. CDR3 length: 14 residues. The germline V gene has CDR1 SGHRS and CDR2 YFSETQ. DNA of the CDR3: TGCGCCAGCAGCATGGACTCGCTTTTCTACGAGCAGTACTTC. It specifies CASSMDSLFYEQYF.

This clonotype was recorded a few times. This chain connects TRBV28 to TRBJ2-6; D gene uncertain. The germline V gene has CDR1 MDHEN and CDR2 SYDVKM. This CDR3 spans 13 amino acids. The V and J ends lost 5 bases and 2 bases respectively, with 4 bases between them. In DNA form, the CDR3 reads TGTGCCAGCAGTAAAGCTGGGGCCAACGTCCTGACTTTC. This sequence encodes CASSKAGANVLTF.

The DNA for the CDR3 is TGTGCCAGCAGCCAAGGTCAGGGGGTTGTGAAGACCCAGTACTTC. Translation gives CASSQGQGVVKTQYF. The chain uses TRBV14 and TRBJ2-5; 7 bases are a match to TRBD1. J was trimmed by 6 bases and V by 1 base; bases with no gene match: 8. The germline V gene encodes CDR1 SGHDN and CDR2 FVKESK. The CDR3 covers 15 residues.

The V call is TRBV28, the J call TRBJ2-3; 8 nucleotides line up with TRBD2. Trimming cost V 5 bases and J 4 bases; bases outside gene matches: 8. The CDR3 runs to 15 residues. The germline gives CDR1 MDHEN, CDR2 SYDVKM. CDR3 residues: CASSPGSGGSDTQYF. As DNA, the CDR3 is TGTGCCAGCAGTCCAGGTTCGGGGGGGTCAGATACGCAGTATTTT.

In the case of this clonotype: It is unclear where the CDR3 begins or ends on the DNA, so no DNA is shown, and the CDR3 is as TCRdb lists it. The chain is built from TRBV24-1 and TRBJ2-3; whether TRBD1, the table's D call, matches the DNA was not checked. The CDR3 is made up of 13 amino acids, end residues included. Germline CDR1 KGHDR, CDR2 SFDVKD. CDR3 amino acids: CATSVPGADTQYF.

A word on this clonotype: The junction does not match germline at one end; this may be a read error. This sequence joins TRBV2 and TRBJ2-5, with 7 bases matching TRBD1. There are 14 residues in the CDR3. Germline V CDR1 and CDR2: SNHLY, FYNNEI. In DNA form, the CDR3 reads TGTGCCAGCAGAGAAGGGACAGAACAAGAGACCCAGTACTTC. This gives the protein CASREGTEQETQYF.

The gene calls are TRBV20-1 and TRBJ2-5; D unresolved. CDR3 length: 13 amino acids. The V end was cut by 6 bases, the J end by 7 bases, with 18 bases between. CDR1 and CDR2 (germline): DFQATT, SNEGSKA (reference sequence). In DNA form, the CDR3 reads TGCAGTGCCCCTAGTTCTCCCTCAGGGACCCAGTACTTC. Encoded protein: CSAPSSPSGTQYF.

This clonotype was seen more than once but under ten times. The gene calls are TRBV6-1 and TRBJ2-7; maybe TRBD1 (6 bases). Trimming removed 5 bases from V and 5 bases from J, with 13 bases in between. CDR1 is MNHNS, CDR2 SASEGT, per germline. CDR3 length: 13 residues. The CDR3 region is CASSYQGHNEQYF. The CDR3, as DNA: TGTGCCAGCAGTTACCAGGGACACAACGAGCAGTACTTC.

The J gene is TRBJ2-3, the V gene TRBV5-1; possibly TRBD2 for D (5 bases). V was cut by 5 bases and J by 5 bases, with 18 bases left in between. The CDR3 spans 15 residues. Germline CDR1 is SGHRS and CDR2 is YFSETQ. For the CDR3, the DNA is TGCGCCAGCAGTGAGGGCGCGAGGGCCGTAGATACGCAGTATTTT. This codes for CASSEGARAVDTQYF.